The rows below give T cell receptor beta chains drawn from one sample of a study of cytomegalovirus exposure and HLA in healthy donors. Sequencing used immunoSEQ multiplex PCR; TCRdb keeps in-frame clones, though not all of them. The sample contains about 110,000 clones, approximately 95% of which appear only once. Input material: PBMCs. All receptors come from a woman aged 18-35 years in good health and CMV-seronegative. Each CDR3 is given with its conserved first and last residue.

V	J	CDR3
TRBV5-6	TRBJ2-5	CASSPRGGPSSSETQYF
TRBV4-1	TRBJ2-1	CASSLSSLGGEQFF
TRBV18	TRBJ1-5	CASSPQFIGAGNQPQHF
TRBV9	TRBJ2-3	CASSVAGASTDTQYF
TRBV11-2	TRBJ2-5	CASSQTGQGGYQETQYF
TRBV2	TRBJ2-7	CASSESSNRVAYEQYF
TRBV15	TRBJ1-5	CATSTDRGDGQPQHF
TRBV7-2	TRBJ2-5	CASSLSGQRETQYF
TRBV10-1	TRBJ1-5	CASGTPGQGSNQPQHF
TRBV11-2	TRBJ2-7	CASSGGAGQTYEQYF
TRBV5-8	TRBJ2-3	CASSWGLAGGSTDTQYF
TRBV7-6	TRBJ2-1	CASSPRLAGGQGNEQFF
TRBV2	TRBJ2-5	CASSEVQGAMETQYF
TRBV29-1	TRBJ1-6	CSVGSQASTQIPYNSPLHF
TRBV7-9	TRBJ2-1	CASSGYRDNYNEQFF
TRBV5-1	TRBJ2-2	CASSASGGLDTGELFF
TRBV28	TRBJ1-5	CASSFSGLSNQPQHF
TRBV27	TRBJ2-7	CASSLSTGPYEQYF
TRBV4-2	TRBJ1-4	CASSPLGGSNEKLFF
TRBV6-1	TRBJ1-2	CASSLSGEGYTF
TRBV4-3	TRBJ2-5	CASSQVRGGSQETQYF
TRBV9	TRBJ2-5	CASSAGRGTSGGLETQYF
TRBV2	TRBJ2-3	CASSDRGTGDTDTQYF
TRBV11-1	TRBJ2-1	CASSPGLAGYNEQFF
TRBV28	TRBJ2-2	CALNGRANTGELFF
TRBV5-1	TRBJ2-7	CASSLAEGPTYEQYF
TRBV29-1	TRBJ2-1	CSVDGNRGDNEQFF
TRBV5-8	TRBJ1-2	CASSWASNYGYTF
TRBV12-2	TRBJ2-5	CASRQNDGARKTQYF
TRBV29-1	TRBJ2-5	CSARRGGIRETQYF
TRBV21-1	TRBJ2-7	CASSKGVETVSYEQYF
TRBV5-4	TRBJ1-4	CASSKTANNEKLFF
TRBV2	TRBJ1-5	CASSRQGGQPQHF
TRBV18	TRBJ2-2	CASSRDSSNTGELFF
TRBV18	TRBJ2-3	CASSTVLRDTQYF
TRBV7-8	TRBJ1-1	CASSLFISDTEAFF
TRBV6-5	TRBJ2-2	CASRRHNTGELFF
TRBV6-5	TRBJ1-1	CASSNGQGTKWAFF
TRBV29-1	TRBJ2-7	CSPPGTRQGAYEQYF
TRBV14	TRBJ2-5	CASSRSRGSQETQYF
TRBV28	TRBJ2-7	CASSAVYEQYF
TRBV28	TRBJ1-5	CASSSLRDRVSLANQPQHF